One sample yielded the 24 T cell receptor beta chains listed below, sequenced in a study of metastatic and nonmetastatic thyroid tumors. MiXCR was used by TCRdb to re-call the PCR reads. The table shows roughly 16,000 clones, with roughly 30% occurring only once. Each patient went into thyroid surgery without having received any treatment. Specimen: tumor tissue. These receptors came from a female donor with papillary thyroid cancer or a benign thyroid nodule (not recorded which). Some clones in this sample may be carry-over from other donors' samples.

This clone ranks as medium-sized. V and J are TRBV6-5 and TRBJ1-2, with D perhaps TRBD1 (5 bases). CDR1 and CDR2 from the germline V gene are MNHEY and SVGAGI. Trimming stripped 0 bases from V and 8 bases from J, with 13 bases between. CDR3 length: 14 residues. DNA for the CDR3: TGTGCCAGCAGTTACTCGTATGGGGGGAACGGCTACACCTTC. This gives the protein CASSYSYGGNGYTF.

The chain carries TRBV5-1 and TRBJ2-1; a possible D gene is TRBD1 (5 bases). V lost 0 bases to trimming and J lost 2 bases, with 12 bases between them. CDR1 SGHRS and CDR2 YFSETQ come from the germline V gene. The CDR3 is 16 amino acids. The DNA for the CDR3 is TGCGCCAGCAGCTTGGTTGGGGCAGTTACCTACAATGAGCAGTTCTTC. Its protein is CASSLVGAVTYNEQFF.

This clone appeared a few times. This chain connects TRBV10-2 to TRBJ2-3; 12 bases align to TRBD2. Germline values: CDR1 WSHSY, CDR2 SAAADI. The trim removed 2 bases at V and 4 bases at J, leaving 1 base unmatched. The CDR3 is 15 residues long. CDR3 DNA sequence: TGCGCCAGCAGTGAGCTAGCGGGAGGGTCAGATACGCAGTATTTT. It is translated as CASSELAGGSDTQYF.

This clone appeared once. The chain combines TRBV3-1 with TRBJ2-3; no clear D. Per the germline V gene, CDR1 is LGHDT and CDR2 is YNNKEL (reference sequence). Trimming took off 0 bases at V and 10 bases at J, with 11 bases between the two ends. The CDR3 length is 13 residues. CDR3 nucleotide sequence: TGTGCCAGCAGCCAAGAACCGGGCACCCCGCAGTATTTT. Its translation: CASSQEPGTPQYF.

This clone was detected many times. The V gene is TRBV11-2, the J gene TRBJ1-5; no definite D call. Trimming removed 5 bases at V and 2 bases at J, with 13 bases between. This CDR3 has 15 amino acids. Germline loops: CDR1 SGHAT, CDR2 FQNNGV. CDR3 protein: CASSADDIGNQPQHF. CDR3 nucleotide sequence: TGTGCCAGCAGCGCCGACGACATCGGCAATCAGCCCCAGCATTTT. Full variable domain (remainder filled in from reference TRBV11-2 and TRBJ1-5): EAGVAQSPRYKIIEKRQSVAFWCNPISGHATLYWYQQILGQGPKLLIQFQNNGVVDDSQLPKDRFSAERLKGVDSTLKIQPAKLEDSAVYLCASSADDIGNQPQHFGDGTRLSIL.

The chain couples TRBV5-1 to TRBJ2-3; the match to TRBD2 covers 13 bases. This CDR3 is built from 16 residues. The junction had 7 bases not matched to a gene; V was cut back by 2 bases and J by 7 bases. CDR1 is SGHRS and CDR2 is YFSETQ in the germline V gene. CDR3 loop: CASSFRTSGRRYTQYF. CDR3 DNA sequence: TGCGCCAGCAGCTTCAGGACTAGCGGGAGACGTTATACGCAGTATTTT.

By sample fraction, this clone is medium-sized. The J gene is TRBJ1-2, the V gene TRBV7-2, with a possible D match to TRBD1 (5 bases). The CDR3 runs 15 residues. CDR1 and CDR2 from the germline V gene are SGHTA and FQGNSA. V lost 0 bases and J 4 bases, leaving 12 bases between the germline ends. The DNA for the CDR3 is TGTGCCAGCAGCTTAGCAAGGGGAAGGGTCTATGGCTACACCTTC. Translated: CASSLARGRVYGYTF.

This clone is medium-sized by share. The rearrangement links TRBV7-2 to TRBJ2-7, with 9 bases fitting TRBD1. Germline assignment: CDR1 SGHTA and CDR2 FQGNSA. The length of the CDR3 is 14 residues. The V segment lost 3 bases and the J segment 4 bases; nucleotides outside the gene matches: 4. CDR3 bases: TGTGCCAGCAGCTTCGGGACAGGGATGTACGAGCAGTACTTC. As protein: CASSFGTGMYEQYF.

This chain joins TRBV30 and TRBJ1-2; tentative D call: TRBD1 (6 bases). Between the trimmed V and J ends, which lost 5 bases and 0 bases, there was a span of 16 bases. The germline V gene has CDR1 GTSNPN and CDR2 SVGIG (reference sequence). This CDR3 has 15 residues. The CDR3 nucleotides are TGTGCCTGGTCCAGGACAGCACCCACTAACTATGGCTACACCTTC. It codes for CAWSRTAPTNYGYTF.

For this clone: The junction differs from germline at one of its ends, possibly a read error. The rearrangement joins TRBV28 to TRBJ2-7, with 8 bases fitting TRBD2. Germline V gene lookup returns CDR1 MDHEN and CDR2 SYDVKM. The length of the CDR3 is 14 residues. CDR3 protein: CASSLGTRIPQPYF. Here the CDR3 DNA reads TGCGCCAGCAGTTTAGGGACTAGGATCCCCCAACCGTACTTC.

By sample share, this clone is medium-sized. J is TRBJ2-7 and V is TRBV20-1; possibly TRBD1 for D (5 bases). CDR3 length equals 12 residues. V was shortened by 3 bases and J by 0 bases, with 6 bases between the two germline ends. The germline gives CDR1 DFQATT, CDR2 SNEGSKA (reference sequence). The CDR3 DNA reads TGCAGTGCTAGGGACAACTCCTACGAGCAGTACTTC. Its protein is CSARDNSYEQYF.

The sample holds many counts of this clone. The chain uses TRBV5-4 and TRBJ2-5; 7 bases align to TRBD1. The CDR3 covers 14 residues. The germline V gene has CDR1 SGHNT and CDR2 YYREEE (reference sequence). The V gene end was trimmed by 4 bases and the J gene end by 1 base; junction bases not matched to a gene: 4. The CDR3 DNA sequence: TGTGCCAGCAGCCTGGGACAGACCCAAGAGACCCAGTACTTC. It yields the protein CASSLGQTQETQYF.

This clone ranks as medium-sized. This chain links TRBV20-1 with TRBJ1-3; D call uncertain. This CDR3 is 13 amino acids long. CDR1 and CDR2 (germline): DFQATT, SNEGSKA (reference sequence). Trimming took 6 bases from V and 4 from J, leaving 13 bases between them. This chain's CDR3 is CSATGRAGNTIYF. The DNA for the CDR3 is TGCAGTGCGACCGGGAGGGCCGGAAACACCATATATTTT.

This clone was detected only a few times. The V and J genes are TRBV19 and TRBJ2-1; no definite D call. Looked up from germline, CDR1 is LNHDA and CDR2 is SQIVND (reference sequence). V was clipped by 1 base and J by 8 bases, with 12 bases between them. There are 14 residues in the CDR3. CDR3 loop: CASSIVIPSYEQFF. CDR3 bases: TGTGCCAGTAGTATAGTAATACCCAGCTATGAGCAGTTCTTC.

This clone occurred a few times. This chain joins TRBV19 and TRBJ1-6; 7 bases agree with TRBD1. Germline CDR1 and CDR2: LNHDA and SQIVND (reference sequence). V lost 1 base to trimming and J lost 8 bases; unmatched junction nucleotides: 5. The CDR3 runs to 15 residues. The CDR3: CASSIGRGPDSPLHF. CDR3 DNA: TGTGCCAGTAGTATAGGGAGGGGGCCGGATTCACCCCTCCACTTT.

This clone has a handful of counts. The genes are TRBV28 and TRBJ2-7; 7 positions agree with TRBD2. Trimming removed 6 bases from V and 9 bases from J; junction bases left unmatched: 11. Looked up from germline, CDR1 is MDHEN and CDR2 is SYDVKM. CDR3 length equals 13 residues. CDR3 protein: CASSTGDYRRQYF. The CDR3 DNA reads TGTGCCAGCAGCACCGGGGACTATCGGAGGCAGTACTTC.

The chain is built from TRBV19 and TRBJ2-7, with D perhaps TRBD1 (6 bases). Trimming took off 3 bases at V and 6 bases at J, with 12 bases between the two ends. CDR3 length: 13 amino acids. The germline V gene encodes CDR1 LNHDA and CDR2 SQIVND (reference sequence). In nucleotides, the CDR3 is TGTGCCAGTAGTATCCTACAGGGCGGCGAGCAGTACTTC. It specifies CASSILQGGEQYF.

V is TRBV14 and J is TRBJ1-1; possibly TRBD1 for D (5 bases). Germline CDR1 SGHDN, CDR2 FVKESK. CDR3 length equals 14 residues. The germline V and J ends were trimmed by 0 bases and 4 bases, with 9 bases remaining between them. CDR3 in DNA: TGTGCCAGCAGCCAAGATTACGGGGCCACTGAAGCTTTCTTT. Its protein product is CASSQDYGATEAFF.

A few counts support this clone. The chain employs TRBV19 and TRBJ1-3, with TRBD1 as a possible D gene (5 bases). In germline, CDR1 is LNHDA, CDR2 SQIVND (reference sequence). CDR3 length: 14 amino acids. Deletions cut 3 bases from V and 0 bases from J, with 6 bases between. For the CDR3, the DNA is TGTGCCAGTAGTATTGGGGCCTCTGGAAACACCATATATTTT. This gives the protein CASSIGASGNTIYF. Filled out from reference TRBV19 and TRBJ1-3, the complete variable domain reads DGGITQSPKYLFRKEGQNVTLSCEQNLNHDAMYWYRQDPGQGLRLIYYSQIVNDFQKGDIAEGYSVSREKKESFPLTVTSAQKNPTAFYLCASSIGASGNTIYFGEGSWLTVV.

The gene calls are TRBV6-2 or TRBV6-3 and TRBJ1-1, with 7 bases aligning to TRBD1. Germline CDR1 is MNHEY and CDR2 is SVGEGT. This CDR3 is 15 amino acids long. V lost 4 bases, J lost 1 base, and 6 bases stayed unmatched. The CDR3 DNA reads as TGTGCCAGCAGTTTGGGCAGGGGGGAGAACACTGAAGCTTTCTTT. Amino acid sequence: CASSLGRGENTEAFF.

The chain employs TRBV4-1 and TRBJ2-6; D is uncertain. Germline CDR1 MGHRA, CDR2 YSYEKL. Trimming removed 1 base at V and 4 bases at J, with 17 bases between. The CDR3 length is 18 residues. The chain's CDR3 is CASSQVRVSRPGANVLTF. CDR3 nucleotide sequence: TGCGCCAGCAGCCAAGTTCGCGTCTCGCGGCCGGGGGCCAACGTCCTGACTTTC.

This clone was seen more than once but under ten times. This chain uses TRBV15 with TRBJ2-5; D is uncertain. The V end lost 3 bases, the J end lost 4 bases, and 3 bases lay between the germline ends. Germline values: CDR1 LNHNV, CDR2 YYDKDF (reference sequence). The CDR3 has 11 residues. CDR3 DNA: TGTGCCACCAGCAGCCTAGAGACCCAGTACTTC. Protein sequence: CATSSLETQYF.

This CDR3 is CSARDRSSYNSPLHF. CDR3 in DNA: TGCAGTGCTAGAGATCGGAGCTCCTATAATTCACCCCTCCACTTT. The J gene is TRBJ1-6, the V gene TRBV20-1; no definite D call. The CDR3 totals 15 residues. Trimming took 0 bases from V and 0 from J, leaving 6 bases between them. Germline V gene sequence: CDR1 DFQATT, CDR2 SNEGSKA (reference sequence).

The gene calls are TRBV10-3 and TRBJ2-3; the match to TRBD2 covers 8 bases. The CDR3 is made up of 15 amino acids. Germline V gene sequence: CDR1 ENHRY, CDR2 SYGVKD. The trim removed 4 bases at V and 2 bases at J, leaving 5 bases unmatched. For the CDR3, the DNA is TGTGCCATCAGTGCCATAGCGGGATTCACAGATACGCAGTATTTT. This encodes CAISAIAGFTDTQYF.